This note documents a single T cell receptor (beta chain) sequence. During active infection, Seattle patients enrolled and were then monitored through disease. The source of the sample is a study of blood T cell repertoires in COVID-19. In the study overall: Acute and convalescent COVID-19 samples came from the United States, Italy and Spain. PBMCs, B-cell-depleted T cells, or T cells provided the cDNA or gDNA that made up the material.

Authors' methods: Reference gene primer amplification gave nucleated cell count estimates. The protocol was immunoSEQ multiplex PCR, while the TCRdb copy is restricted to in-frame clones and leaves out a portion. V and J calls and clone size are those listed in that table; D and trimming were worked out from the DNA. The top ten hold 6.5% to 9.5% of the sample, which has 130,000 to 150,000 clones, approximately 85% seen once. The V gene's germline CDR1 is MNHEY and CDR2 SVGEGT. J gave up 2 bases and V 6 bases, and 4 bases lay outside the gene matches. The CDR3 length is 14 residues. The rearrangement uses TRBV6-2 or TRBV6-3 and TRBJ2-7; TRBD2 matches at 10 bases. The sequence was collected from a woman aged 55-70 years with COVID-19, enrolled during active disease. Sequenced material: peripheral blood. CDR3 DNA sequence: TGTGCCAGCAGCGACCTAGCGGGGGCCTACGAGCAGTACTTC. Amino acids: CASSDLAGAYEQYF.